This T cell receptor (beta chain) was documented in a study of blood T cell repertoires in COVID-19 (dated by TCRdb to 2019 to 2021). Some background on the complete study: Samples covering the acute and convalescent phases of COVID-19 were provided by collaborators in the United States, Italy and Spain. The material from the prospective study consisted of cDNA or gDNA derived from T cells, B-cell-depleted T cells, or PBMCs. Subjects who had been exposed to COVID-19, were actively infected with it, or had recovered from it provided the deeply sampled blood TCRbeta repertoires that made up the dataset. The repertoires were released in a freely available public database intended as a resource for research on the immune response to SARS-CoV-2. The samples were drawn from the first 160 participants of the ongoing ImmuneRACE study and from 1,254 subjects provided by 6 global collaborators. A de-identified subject ID, COVID-19 status, age in years and sex were almost always included in the sample metadata. Where available, HLA class I and class II types were obtained from metadata supplied by the sample provider rather than from assay-based typing. Results and caveats for the whole study, not just this receptor: The quantity of clinical and demographic metadata differed by source and by participant and was supplied without curation.

The immunoSEQ Assay, a bias-controlled multiplex PCR, was used to amplify TCRbeta CDR3 regions from genomic DNA. Per the authors' processing: Within the assay, amplification of reference gene primers was used to estimate how many nucleated cells each sample contained. To quantify the absolute abundance of each unique TCRbeta CDR3 rearrangement, sequence reads were collapsed and filtered. For each sample, productive Simpson clonality was calculated as the square root of Simpson's diversity index across productive rearrangements. Held by TCRdb, this immuneACCESS table contains in-frame sequences only and omits some clones. Under half of the omission traces to an unresolved V gene where checked; the cause of the rest is unknown. That table gives V, J and clone size, and the DNA gave D and trimming. For this sample there are around 160,000 clones; roughly 90% appear just once. The ten largest clonotypes hold about 2.3% of the sample.

CDR1 and CDR2 were assigned from the germline V gene as SGHTA and FQGNSA. Trimming accounts for 1 base at V and 6 bases at J, while the number of junction bases matched to no gene is 4. Measured from the cysteine to the phenylalanine, the CDR3 is 16 residues long. Kept here is only the CDR3 DNA, which spans 48 bases and is read in frame from base 1. A word on this clone: Its antigen is unknown. No base-level quality is on record; no much larger clone is a single base apart.

Collaborating institutions collected whole blood in K2EDTA tubes following their own protocols. For TCRbeta analysis, collaborators shipped samples as frozen whole blood, isolated PBMCs, or DNA extracted from either of those sample types. Sequenced material: peripheral blood. Here the chain combines TRBV7-2 and TRBJ2-2, and 11 bases in between align with TRBD2. The source of this sequence is a human donor in a cohort sampled during active COVID-19. The nucleotide sequence is given as TGTGCCAGCAGCTTAGGTCCTAGCGGGGGGCCCGGGGAGCTGTTTTTT. This is translated as CASSLGPSGGPGELFF.